The 14 T cell receptor beta chains below all came from one sample that was sequenced in a study of blood T cells in healthy people across ages. The authors ran a second PCR of about 6 to 11 cycles using a sample-barcoded 5' primer and a J-beta primer mix. MiXCR, applied by TCRdb to the 5' RACE reads, yields one record per CDR3 protein. Among some 1.5 million distinct CDR3 sequences listed, about 28% were seen once. The sample comprised blood. The origin of the receptors is a woman aged 25 to 45 in good health.

This clonotype was seen ten or more times. This chain links TRBV20-1 with TRBJ2-5; possibly TRBD2 for D (5 bases). This CDR3 region has 14 residues. Germline V gene sequence: CDR1 DFQATT, CDR2 SNEGSKA (reference sequence). V was trimmed by 6 bases and J by 2 bases, leaving 16 bases between them. The CDR3 DNA follows: TGCAGTGCAGTTCTCAGCGGCCGACAAGAGACCCAGTACTTC. Residues: CSAVLSGRQETQYF.

This clonotype was counted many times. The J gene is TRBJ1-2, the V gene TRBV4-3; D remains ambiguous. Germline CDR1 LGHNA, CDR2 YSLEER. Trimming stripped 0 bases from V and 8 bases from J, with 13 bases between. The CDR3 extends over 14 amino acids. CDR3 in DNA: TGCGCCAGCAGCCAAGAAACAGCGGATGTAGGCTACACCTTC. It codes for CASSQETADVGYTF.

This clonotype was observed many times. The rearrangement uses TRBV12-3 or TRBV12-4 and TRBJ2-1; a possible D gene is TRBD2 (5 bases). The CDR3 covers 15 residues. The ends were cut back, 6 bases at V and 2 bases at J, with 14 bases in the middle. Written as DNA, the CDR3 is TGTGCCAGCAGCCCCCAGAGCGGAGCCTACAATGAGCAGTTCTTC. This codes for CASSPQSGAYNEQFF.

The V call is TRBV5-5, the J call TRBJ1-4; D uncertain. This CDR3 has 14 residues. In germline, CDR1 is SGHKS, CDR2 YYEKEE (reference sequence). With 2 bases removed from V and 7 bases from J, the gap between germline ends came to 12 bases. The CDR3 sequence is CASSFRRETEKLFF. CDR3 nucleotides: TGTGCCAGCAGCTTTCGGAGGGAGACTGAAAAACTGTTTTTT.

This clonotype appeared many times. The rearrangement joins TRBV20-1 to TRBJ2-1; possibly TRBD1 for D (6 bases). V lost 4 bases to trimming and J lost 2 bases, with 15 bases between them. The CDR3 extends over 15 amino acids. Looked up from germline, CDR1 is DFQATT and CDR2 is SNEGSKA (reference sequence). This CDR3 is CSATDGQRPYNEQFF. CDR3 sequence (DNA): TGCAGTGCTACCGATGGACAGAGGCCCTACAATGAGCAGTTCTTC.

This clonotype occurred a few times. The V and J genes are TRBV7-3 and TRBJ2-1, with 8 bases that match TRBD1. The CDR3 consists of 19 residues. Germline V gene lookup returns CDR1 SGHTA and CDR2 FQGTGA. V was clipped by 5 bases and J by 3 bases; unmatched bases: 18. The CDR3 is CASSTRQGTTGAGYNEQFF. As DNA, the CDR3 is TGTGCCAGCAGCACCAGGCAGGGCACGACAGGGGCCGGCTACAATGAGCAGTTCTTC.

This clonotype was seen at least ten times. The chain employs TRBV7-6 and TRBJ2-1; 10 nucleotides align to TRBD2. The V gene's germline CDR1 is SGHVS and CDR2 FNYEAQ. After removal of 2 bases from V and 1 base from J, the junction contained 2 bases not matched to a gene. This CDR3 contains 16 residues. CDR3 DNA: TGTGCCAGCAGCTTATGGACTAGCGGATCCTACAATGAGCAGTTCTTC. It encodes CASSLWTSGSYNEQFF.

Regarding this clonotype: A much larger clone lies a single base off, so this may be a read error. CDR3 bases: TGCAGCGTTGGAGATGACCTTCGGGGCATGCAGTACTTC. Translation: CSVGDDLRGMQYF. The rearrangement links TRBV29-1 to TRBJ2-7; D is perhaps TRBD1 or TRBD2 (5 bases each). Germline assignment: CDR1 SQVTM and CDR2 ANQGSEA. Trimming cost V 4 bases and J 9 bases, with 19 bases left between them. CDR3 length: 13 amino acids.

This rearrangement joins TRBV5-6 to TRBJ2-2, with TRBD2 matching 12 bases. Germline lookup yields CDR1 SGHDT and CDR2 YYEEEE. The V segment lost 1 base and the J segment 2 bases; nucleotides outside the gene matches: 9. The CDR3 runs 19 residues. CDR3 region: CASSLFGRLAGANTGELFF. The CDR3 bases are TGTGCCAGCAGCTTGTTCGGCAGACTAGCGGGGGCCAACACCGGGGAGCTGTTTTTT.

The rearrangement links TRBV28 to TRBJ1-2, with D unclear. CDR3 length equals 14 residues. Germline lookup yields CDR1 MDHEN and CDR2 SYDVKM. Deletions cut 7 bases from V and 6 bases from J, with 18 bases between. CDR3 protein: CASNGEGHHNGYTF. CDR3 nucleotide sequence: TGTGCCAGCAATGGAGAGGGCCATCACAATGGCTACACCTTC.

The chain has TRBV28 and TRBJ2-7; TRBD1 is a possible D gene (6 bases). The CDR3 length is 15 residues. The V end was cut by 2 bases, the J end by 1 base, with 12 bases between. Germline V lookup: CDR1 MDHEN, CDR2 SYDVKM. The CDR3 DNA reads as TGTGCCAGCAGTTTACCGGGACACCTATCCTACGAGCAGTACTTC. This gives the protein CASSLPGHLSYEQYF.

In nucleotides, the CDR3 is TGCAGTGCTAGAGGGACAGGGGGCCTTCTCAATCAGCCCCAGCATTTT. Amino acid sequence: CSARGTGGLLNQPQHF. This rearrangement joins TRBV20-1 to TRBJ1-5; 11 positions match TRBD1. Germline V gene lookup returns CDR1 DFQATT and CDR2 SNEGSKA (reference sequence). The CDR3 sequence is 16 residues long. V lost 1 base and J lost 3; bases outside the gene matches: 5.

With regard to this clonotype: A read error likely explains this, since a far larger clone differs by one base. This rearrangement joins TRBV12-3 or TRBV12-4 to TRBJ1-4, with D uncertain. CDR3 size: 11 residues. The V end was cut by 4 bases, the J end by 10 bases, with 7 bases between. CDR3 loop: CASSSGGKLFF. The CDR3 DNA sequence: TGTGCCAGCAGTTCGGGTGGAAAACTGTTTTTT.

This clonotype was found a few times. The chain uses TRBV3-1 and TRBJ2-7; D is uncertain. The CDR3 covers 14 residues. Germline V gene sequence: CDR1 LGHDT, CDR2 YNNKEL (reference sequence). The V end lost 1 base, the J end lost 0 bases, and 7 bases lay between the germline ends. The CDR3, as DNA: TGTGCCAGCAGCCAAGTGATTAACTCCTACGAGCAGTACTTC. Encoded protein: CASSQVINSYEQYF.